This T cell receptor beta chain was identified in a study of T cells in localized non-small cell lung cancer. Study-level points and caveats: Adjacent uninvolved lung tissue had the highest T cell clonality, exceeding tumor. Longer overall survival accompanied higher blood T cell density. Of the top 100 tumor clones, median about 56 were in adjacent lung, some 30 among its top 100.

The data were produced by immunoSEQ multiplex PCR, yet TCRdb's version contains in-frame clones alone and is incomplete. This sample has about 77,000 clones; more than 75% occur once, and the top ten carry roughly 20%. Germline assignment: CDR1 LNHDA and CDR2 SQIVND (reference sequence). The CDR3 sequence is 14 residues long. V lost 11 bases and J 5 bases, leaving 20 bases between the germline ends. Comments on this clone: As yet, its antigen is unknown.

The receptor's source is a woman aged 35 to 75 with stage I squamous cell lung carcinoma. Here the sequenced sample was peripheral blood, taken before any cancer treatment. The chain combines TRBV19 with TRBJ2-3; D is possibly TRBD2 (7 bases). For the CDR3, the DNA is TGTGCCTCTTCTAGAGGGGGGGCGAAAGATACGCAGTATTTT. This codes for CASSRGGAKDTQYF.